This TCR beta chain was sequenced in a study of CD8 T cells in Susac syndrome. Turning to this clonotype: What it recognizes is unknown.

Reverse transcription of roughly 0.5 to 1 ug RNA was carried out with random hexamers. Multiplex PCR with immunoSEQ amplified the TCR beta CDR3 across 54 Vbeta and 13 Jbeta. Each CDR3 protein is one row after TCRdb ran MiXCR on the immunoSEQ multiplex PCR reads. The top ten clones hold 0.095% to 0.13% of a sample with some 160,000 distinct CDR3 sequences, around 94% of them seen once. Germline V gene sequence: CDR1 SNHLY, CDR2 FYNNEI. The CDR3 is made up of 13 amino acids. Between the trimmed V and J ends, which lost 6 bases and 2 bases, there was a span of 7 bases. Study findings and constraints: Clonal expansion was not seen in any Susac syndrome CD4+ T cell repertoire.

Patients with Susac syndrome met the recently defined diagnostic criteria for definite or probable disease. The CD8+ and CD4+ T cells were negatively isolated, with the TEMRA cells enriched by FACS. The TCR originated in a human donor with Susac syndrome. This chain connects TRBV2 to TRBJ2-2; D unclear. The specimen sequenced was CD4+ T cells from PBMCs. The CDR3 DNA sequence: TGTGCCAGCAGACAGACTAACACCGGGGAGCTGTTTTTT. Encoded protein: CASRQTNTGELFF.